The present entry profiles one TCR beta chain with its context. What it binds is not known. The data were obtained in a study of chemoradiotherapy in HPV16-positive cancers. Overall study: Candidate HPV-specific T-cell clones and common TCR motifs came from functional assays in a couple of HPV16-positive patients. Study-wide points: During treatment, candidate HPV-specific clones and E7-related motifs expanded in tumor.

Sequenced by immunoSEQ multiplex PCR; TCRdb stores in-frame clones only, minus some. Of roughly 70,000 clones in the sample, about 88% were seen once. Repertoires were sampled repeatedly during chemoradiotherapy. V was cut by 3 bases and J by 3 bases, with 14 bases left in between. This CDR3 spans 15 amino acids. The germline V gene encodes CDR1 SGHNT and CDR2 YYREEE (reference sequence). The V call is TRBV5-4, the J call TRBJ2-3, with D perhaps assigned TRBD1 or TRBD2 (5 bases each). The TCR sequence derives from a human donor with HPV-associated anogenital cancer. The sequenced sample was blood, obtained from a patient who underwent chemoradiotherapy. CDR3 loop: CASSWGPLRTDTQYF. DNA of the CDR3: TGTGCCAGCAGCTGGGGACCCCTGCGGACAGATACGCAGTATTTT.